This paragraph reports one TCR beta chain. Its antigen is currently unknown. This CDR3 comprises 18 residues. Germline V gene lookup returns CDR1 MNHEY and CDR2 SMNVEV (reference sequence). Deletions cut 2 bases from V and 0 bases from J, with 19 bases between. The sample belongs to a study of cytomegalovirus exposure and HLA in healthy donors. PCR involved 60 Vbeta and 13 Jbeta primers. Some clones are missing from TCRdb's copy, which holds only in-frame ones; the method was immunoSEQ multiplex PCR. Of approximately 210,000 clones detected, roughly four fifths appear once; the ten largest clones hold 2.1%. Overall study results and limits: In the analysis, some V segments, TRBV6-2 and TRBV6-3 included, were excluded as indistinguishable. It was assumed in the presence/absence analyses that sequencing depth was roughly uniform across donors.

The sequencing input was PBMCs. The receptor was derived from a woman aged 25-40 years in good health and CMV-seropositive. The chain links TRBV27 to TRBJ1-1; D might be TRBD1 (6 bases). The DNA for the CDR3 is TGTGCCAGCAGTTTAAGGATGGGGGGGTGGGGGCTGAACACTGAAGCTTTCTTT. This encodes CASSLRMGGWGLNTEAFF.